These 6 T cell receptor beta chains were sequenced from one sample in a study of regulatory T cells in long-lasting Graves disease. Arm-PCR with iRepertoire HTBI primers amplified the CDR3 regions for these TCR beta libraries. TCRdb re-derived calls from the multiplex PCR reads in MiXCR, one entry per CDR3 protein. The repertoire consists of 420,000 or so distinct CDR3 sequences, with about 17% occurring once and the leading ten covering 20% to 25%. The sample's time point: newly diagnosed GD, antithyroid drugs for less than 3 months. RNA isolated from PBMCs was used to make the TCR library. This sample also belongs to another study, concerning T cells in Graves' hyperthyroidism and ophthalmopathy.

The specimen was peripheral blood mononuclear cells (PBMCs), collected at new diagnosis, from a patient treated with antithyroid drugs. Every receptor here comes from a woman younger than 35 with Graves disease.

This clonotype was counted between two and nine times. The V gene is TRBV6-2 or TRBV6-3, the J gene TRBJ2-1; 7 nucleotides match TRBD2. The CDR3 contains 16 residues. The germline V gene encodes CDR1 MNHEY and CDR2 SVGEGT. Trimming took 6 bases from V and 4 from J; bases not matched to a gene: 12. CDR3 region: CASRLRTAAGYNEQFF. In DNA form, the CDR3 reads TGTGCCAGCAGGCTCAGGACGGCAGCGGGGTACAATGAGCAGTTCTTC.

This clonotype was seen repeatedly, ten times or more. The chain employs TRBV28 and TRBJ2-3, with 9 bases fitting TRBD2. The CDR3 loop spans 15 amino acids. CDR1 and CDR2 (germline): MDHEN, SYDVKM. Trimming cost V 6 bases and J 14 bases; bases outside gene matches: 18. The CDR3 sequence is CASSPPGSGSVQRYF. The CDR3 nucleotides read TGTGCCAGCAGCCCTCCGGGTAGCGGGAGTGTCCAGCGGTATTTT.

The V call is TRBV5-6, the J call TRBJ1-1; no clear D gene. V shed 2 bases and J shed 2 bases, with 13 bases lying between them. CDR3 length equals 15 residues. The germline V gene encodes CDR1 SGHDT and CDR2 YYEEEE. The CDR3 reads CASSLRTALNTEAFF. In DNA, the CDR3 is TGTGCCAGCAGCTTACGGACGGCCCTAAACACTGAAGCTTTCTTT.

This clonotype was detected ten times or more. This chain connects TRBV20-1 to TRBJ1-5; perhaps TRBD1 as D (5 bases). In germline, CDR1 is DFQATT, CDR2 SNEGSKA (reference sequence). Trimming pared 6 bases from V and 3 bases from J, leaving 9 bases between. CDR3 size: 12 residues. The CDR3 is CSAGTDNQPQHF. The CDR3 DNA sequence: TGCAGTGCCGGGACTGACAATCAGCCCCAGCATTTT.

This clonotype was recorded a few times. The chain uses TRBV5-1 and TRBJ1-1; D possibly corresponds to TRBD1 (5 bases). Per germline, CDR1 SGHRS and CDR2 YFSETQ. V was cut by 0 bases and J by 0 bases, with 12 bases left in between. The CDR3 is 16 residues long. The CDR3 protein is CASSLAGGEMNTEAFF. The CDR3 region has the DNA TGCGCCAGCAGCTTGGCCGGGGGGGAAATGAACACTGAAGCTTTCTTT.

This clonotype was observed a handful of times. The chain combines TRBV18 with TRBJ2-5, with D tentatively TRBD1 (6 bases). In germline, CDR1 is KGHSH, CDR2 LQKENI. CDR3 size: 13 residues. Deletions cut 3 bases from V and 6 bases from J, with 11 bases between. CDR3: CASSPETGQTQYF. CDR3 in DNA: TGTGCCAGCTCACCCGAGACAGGACAGACCCAGTACTTC.